The 10 T cell receptor beta chains below all came from one sample that was sequenced in a study of post-analysis software for immune sequencing data. Unique molecular identifiers were built into the TCR beta cDNA libraries. From the PCR reads, TCRdb called clonotypes with MiXCR, one entry per CDR3 protein. The sample has around 440,000 distinct CDR3 sequences; over 35% are singletons. These receptors are not linked to any known antigen. Study-wide results and caveats: When patients were compared with controls, 4 or 5 TRBV segments were more frequent, TRBV5-6, TRBV5-1 and TRBV20-1 among them.

Sequenced sample: blood. The receptors were sampled from a girl aged 10 to 17 with multiple sclerosis.

The rearrangement uses TRBV2 and TRBJ2-7; no clear D gene. Per germline, CDR1 SNHLY and CDR2 FYNNEI. The CDR3 spans 13 residues. Deletions cut 6 bases from V and 5 bases from J, with 14 bases between. The CDR3, as DNA: TGTGCCAGCAGGGACGAAGTGACAAACGAGCAGTACTTC. The encoded protein is CASRDEVTNEQYF.

This sequence joins TRBV5-1 and TRBJ2-7; D gene ambiguous. V dropped 0 bases and J dropped 3 bases, with 13 bases sitting between them. This CDR3 region has 15 residues. CDR1 is SGHRS and CDR2 is YFSETQ in the germline V gene. This CDR3 reads CASSLEAAHNYEQYF. Written as DNA, the CDR3 is TGCGCCAGCAGCTTGGAGGCCGCTCATAACTACGAGCAGTACTTC.

This rearrangement joins TRBV4-2 to TRBJ1-2, with D possibly being TRBD1 (5 bases). Trimming pared 4 bases from V and 8 bases from J, leaving 17 bases between. Germline CDR1 is LGHNA and CDR2 is YNFKEQ. This CDR3 spans 14 amino acids. The CDR3 DNA is TGTGCCAGCAGCCCGGGTCAGGGTTTAAACGGCTACACCTTC. Translated: CASSPGQGLNGYTF.

This clonotype was found a few times. This chain's CDR3 is CASTFVTSKGTGELFF. In nucleotides, the CDR3 is TGTGCCAGCACTTTTGTTACGTCTAAGGGCACCGGGGAGCTGTTTTTT. The rearrangement links TRBV6-8 to TRBJ2-2, with D hard to call. Deletions cut 7 bases from V and 4 bases from J, with 19 bases between. The CDR3 is made up of 16 amino acids. Germline values: CDR1 MNHGY, CDR2 SAAAGT.

This sequence joins TRBV10-3 and TRBJ2-1; 13 bases align to TRBD2. The CDR3 extends over 16 amino acids. V lost 2 bases, J lost 5 bases, and 3 bases stayed unmatched. The germline CDR1 and CDR2 sequences are ENHRY and SYGVKD. The CDR3 reads CAISEPGTSGNNEQFF. In DNA form, the CDR3 reads TGTGCCATCAGTGAGCCGGGGACTAGCGGGAACAATGAGCAGTTCTTC.

The chain carries TRBV12-3 or TRBV12-4 and TRBJ2-4, with D perhaps matching TRBD2 (6 bases). This CDR3 is 14 amino acids long. V gave up 3 bases and J gave up 13 bases, with 19 bases separating them. The CDR3 spells CASSLGGPYYGQYF. The CDR3 coding sequence is TGTGCCAGCAGTTTGGGGGGTCCGTACTACGGGCAGTACTTC.

The gene calls are TRBV7-9 and TRBJ2-2, with a possible D match to TRBD2 (5 bases). The germline gives CDR1 SEHNR, CDR2 FQNEAQ (reference sequence). V was clipped by 8 bases and J by 9 bases, with 7 bases between them. The CDR3 contains 10 residues. The CDR3 reads CASGSRELFF. The CDR3 bases are TGTGCCAGCGGGAGTAGGGAGCTGTTTTTT.

The chain has TRBV7-3 and TRBJ2-5; no reliable D call. This CDR3 contains 14 residues. Trimming removed 5 bases from V and 5 bases from J, with 15 bases in between. CDR1 and CDR2 (germline): SGHTA, FQGTGA. The CDR3 DNA reads TGTGCCAGCAGCCGAGGACGGGTCGGGGAGACCCAGTACTTC. Its protein product is CASSRGRVGETQYF.

The J gene is TRBJ2-3, the V gene TRBV6-5; the D gene could be TRBD1 or TRBD2 (5 bases each). V dropped 0 bases and J dropped 4 bases, with 11 bases sitting between them. The V gene's germline CDR1 is MNHEY and CDR2 SVGAGI. This CDR3 spans 15 amino acids. CDR3 bases: TGTGCCAGCAGTTACTCGAAGGGGACCCCAGATACGCAGTATTTT. Its translation: CASSYSKGTPDTQYF.

The chain employs TRBV20-1 and TRBJ2-5; 14 bases agree with TRBD2. With the DNA end fitting TRBJ2-1 better, the J assignment may be wrong. The CDR3 covers 15 residues. Germline-derived CDR1 and CDR2 are DFQATT and SNEGSKA (reference sequence). This chain's CDR3 is CSALGTSGSGETQFF. CDR3 coding DNA: TGCAGTGCCCTTGGGACTAGCGGGAGCGGGGAGACCCAGTTCTTC.